The present T cell receptor beta chain was sequenced within a study of read filtering for tumor transcriptome and immune sequencing. Study as a whole: Per sample, TCR-region reads ranged about 4.05 to 11 million by IR-seq, about 75 to 1,300 by RNA-seq.

The library was built from 400 ng RNA with molecular barcoded adaptors for alpha/delta and beta/gamma chains. TCRdb re-derived calls from the reads in MiXCR, one entry per CDR3 protein. The profile shows 85,000 or so distinct CDR3 sequences, roughly an eighth of them singletons. This clonotype has at least ten counts. Germline CDR1 is KGHDR and CDR2 is SFDVKD. V lost 7 bases to trimming and J lost 4 bases, with 13 bases between them. This CDR3 has 13 residues. The receptor was isolated from a donor at least 40 years old with multiple myeloma. The specimen was a population of CD138-negative cells sorted from bone marrow. The chain employs TRBV24-1 and TRBJ2-7; no clear D gene. The CDR3 here is CATSENPWYEQYF. The CDR3 DNA is TGTGCCACCAGCGAAAATCCTTGGTACGAGCAGTACTTC.